This T cell receptor beta chain was sequenced for a study of shared clonotypes between healthy human individuals (TCRdb year 2020). About the full investigation: The cohort comprised two women and three men aged 18 to 49 years. For each donor, three plates each were used for CD4 naive and CD4 memory, two plates were used for CD8 naive, and one plate was used for CD8 memory. To estimate repertoire size and how much clonotype sharing occurs between individuals, the study deeply sequenced the blood TCR repertoires of roughly 5 healthy adults. To increase sequencing depth and limit assay-specific biases, TCR repertoire library preparation and sequencing were carried out by different laboratories using diverse techniques. Between about 0.94 and 8.9 billion PBMCs per donor were obtained by leukapheresis.

The paper as a whole reports these results and caveats: Higher generation probabilities were observed for clonotypes shared by all four sorted-subset donors than for non-shared clonotypes. Based on pairwise subsampling, the degree of clonotype sharing among donors was expected to be affected by sequencing depth. Even with the large sequencing depth, rarefaction of the sorted-subset datasets indicated that sequencing was incomplete. Larger estimated clonotype richness was generally found for naive subsets than for memory subsets. The small number of donors limited the genetic and exposure-history diversity represented. About 5% of naive CD4, 3.5% of naive CD8, approximately 2% of memory CD4, and approximately 0.39% of memory CD8 clonotypes were shared across a few donors. Sampling was restricted to blood, and TCR repertoires in tissue are likely to differ from TCR repertoires in blood.

For this clone: It lacks a known antigen. No quality values exist for individual bases; no much larger clone is one base distant.

Using the deep immunoSEQ assay, TCR CDR3 regions were amplified from genomic DNA by multiplex PCR. Extracted genomic DNA from each cell subset was spread evenly across all wells of several immunoSEQ 96-well plates, with each plate serving as a replicate. Each replicate PCR for sorted subsets received around 0.2 ug genomic DNA, equal to about 30,000 T cell genomes. The purified libraries were quantified using a Qubit 3.0 fluorometer, sized with a Bioanalyzer 2100, and then quantified again using the KAPA Library Quantification kit. Every immunoSEQ 96-well plate was sequenced on a separate single-read 150-cycle Illumina NextSeq 550 flow cell. Under the source paper's analysis protocol: Because only junctional sequences without quality scores were contained in the immunoSEQ output, filtering matching that applied to full-length reads could not be performed. To assign V/J genes and CDR3, sequences were annotated against IMGT germline references using PyIR, a Python wrapper for IgBLAST v1.9. Any read was removed if the V/J assignment was weak (E-value above 1e-6), the CDR3 was missing, or the read contained stop codons, out-of-frame junctions, or ambiguous translated residues. V3J clonotypes were defined as sequences sharing an identical inferred V gene, J gene, and CDR3 amino acid sequence. Percentage overlap between repertoires was calculated by dividing the number of shared unique clonotypes by the size of the smaller repertoire. Richness of each repertoire was evaluated using RTK rarefaction, the Chao1 estimator, and Recon v2.1 estimates of unobserved clonotypes. Generation probabilities for all TCRbeta clonotypes obtained by the gDNA method from a few donors were computed using OLGA. TCRdb obtained this table from immuneACCESS and retained in-frame rearrangements with V and J assigned. These tables miss some clones; where compared with another copy, unresolved V genes account for less than half of the shortfall, and the remainder is unexplained. That table is the source of V, J and clone size, and D and trimming were worked out from the DNA. The sample includes some 1,100,000 clones, with around 78% observed a single time. The leading ten clones occupy approximately 0.5% of the sample.

The CDR3 sequence holds 15 residues, the cysteine and phenylalanine included. Only the CDR3 part of the read is kept: 45 bases, read in frame from the first base. V drops 3 bases and J drops 4 bases, leaving 15 bases in between. From the germline V gene, CDR1 is ENHRY and CDR2 is SYGVKD. The donors were healthy, HIV-negative adults with no recently reported acute infections or vaccinations. Only Caucasian adults living in Nashville, Tennessee, USA were represented among the donors. Magnetic negative selection was used to enrich CD4+ T cells, after which naive cells were positively selected on CD45RA and the negative fraction became the memory subset. Blood was obtained by leukapheresis, after which PBMCs were separated by Ficoll-Histopaque density gradient centrifugation and cryopreserved in liquid nitrogen vapor phase. Analytical flow cytometry was used to check the purity and quantity of each magnetically sorted T cell population. Each sorted fraction had its genomic DNA isolated and then quantified by UV absorbance on a Nanodrop 2000c.

The TCR comes from a man in his late teens or twenties in good health. Some clones in this sample may be carry-over from other donors' samples. The sequenced material came from memory CD4+ T cells from PBMCs. What this sample's cell subset or site label stands for: CD45RA-negative fraction. The chain links TRBV10-3 with TRBJ1-2; the D gene is unclear. The CDR3 is CAISDQRSVRYGYTF. The DNA sequence is as follows: TGTGCCATCAGTGACCAACGGTCCGTACGCTATGGCTACACCTTC.